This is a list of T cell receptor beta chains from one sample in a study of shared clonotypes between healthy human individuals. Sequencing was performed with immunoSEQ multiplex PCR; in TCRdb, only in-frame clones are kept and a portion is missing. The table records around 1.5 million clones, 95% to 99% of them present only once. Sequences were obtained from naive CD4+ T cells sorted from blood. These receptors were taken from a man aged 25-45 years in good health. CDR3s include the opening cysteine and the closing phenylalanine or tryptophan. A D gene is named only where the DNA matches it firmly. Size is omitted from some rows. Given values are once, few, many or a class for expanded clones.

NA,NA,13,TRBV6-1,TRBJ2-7,CASDPGQLYEQYF,TGTGCCAGCGATCCGGGACAACTCTACGAGCAGTACTTC
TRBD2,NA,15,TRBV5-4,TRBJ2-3,CASSFSGTSTDTQYF,TGTGCCAGCAGCTTTAGCGGGACCAGCACAGATACGCAGTATTTT
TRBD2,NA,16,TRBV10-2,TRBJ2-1,CASSEAGLAGGNEQFF,TGCGCCAGCAGTGAGGCGGGACTAGCGGGAGGTAATGAGCAGTTCTTC
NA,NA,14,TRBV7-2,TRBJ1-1,CASRPDTWNTEAFF,TGTGCCAGCAGACCTGACACATGGAACACTGAAGCTTTCTTT
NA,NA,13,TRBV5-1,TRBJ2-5,CASSFLAGETQYF,TGCGCCAGCAGCTTCCTAGCTGGAGAGACCCAGTACTTC
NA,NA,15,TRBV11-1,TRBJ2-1,CASSRSAQNYNEQFF,TGTGCCAGCAGCCGATCGGCGCAGAATTACAATGAGCAGTTCTTC
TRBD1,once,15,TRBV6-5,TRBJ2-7,CASSYLMDRSHEQYF,TGTGCCAGCAGTTACCTTATGGACAGGTCCCACGAGCAGTACTTC
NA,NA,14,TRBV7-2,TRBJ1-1,CASSMIDRSTEAFF,TGTGCCAGCAGCATGATTGACAGGAGCACTGAAGCTTTCTTT
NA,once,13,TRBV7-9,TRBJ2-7,CASSTRLSYEQYF,TGTGCCAGCAGCACCAGACTCTCCTACGAGCAGTACTTC
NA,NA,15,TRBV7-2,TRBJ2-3,CASSFRVGRTDTQYF,TGTGCCAGCAGCTTTCGGGTGGGCCGCACAGATACGCAGTATTTT
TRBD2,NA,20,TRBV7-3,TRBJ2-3,CASSYLAGGSDARSTDTQYF,TGTGCCAGCAGTTATCTAGCGGGAGGCTCTGACGCCCGTTCCACAGATACGCAGTATTTT
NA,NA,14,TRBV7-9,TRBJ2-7,CASSSRATSYEQYF,TGTGCCAGCAGCTCCCGGGCCACTTCCTACGAGCAGTACTTC
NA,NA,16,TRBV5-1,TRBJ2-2,CASSLGHLEYTGELFF,TGCGCCAGCAGCCTAGGACACCTCGAGTACACCGGGGAGCTGTTTTTT
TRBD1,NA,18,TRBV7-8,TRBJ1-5,CASSLHRDRVSGNQPQHF,TGTGCCAGCAGCCTACACCGGGACAGGGTATCGGGCAATCAGCCCCAGCATTTT
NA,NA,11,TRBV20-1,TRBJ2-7,CSASWGNEQYF,TGCAGTGCTAGCTGGGGCAACGAGCAGTACTTC
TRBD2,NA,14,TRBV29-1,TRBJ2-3,CSVDTSGSTDTQYF,TGCAGCGTTGATACTAGCGGAAGCACAGATACGCAGTATTTT
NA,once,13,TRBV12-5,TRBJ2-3,CASGLEITDTQYF,TGTGCTAGTGGTTTAGAAATCACAGATACGCAGTATTTT
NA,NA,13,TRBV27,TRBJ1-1,CASSLWRNSEAFF,TGTGCCAGCAGTTTATGGAGGAACTCTGAAGCTTTCTTT